This TCR beta chain emerged from a study of breast tumors, draining lymph nodes, adjacent tissues. This CDR3 is 18 amino acids long. Germline lookup yields CDR1 SGHRS and CDR2 YFSETQ. Concerning this clonotype: Its antigen remains unknown. The junction departs from the called germline gene at one end, perhaps through a read error.

TCRdb called the multiplex PCR reads again in MiXCR, with one record for every CDR3 protein. The sample includes 50,000 to 65,000 distinct CDR3 sequences, under 45% of them seen just once. Study observations and caveats: Findings are consistent with lymph node origin and intratumoral expansion of most tumor T cells. That most tumor T cells come from lymph nodes remained unproven. Luminal-like breast cancer showed significantly higher tumor–nontumor repertoire similarity than basal-like.

This clonotype originated in a female donor with breast cancer. Some clones in this sample may be carry-over from other donors' samples. V gene TRBV5-1 combines with J gene TRBJ2-7, with 7 bases aligning to TRBD1. What was sequenced was breast tumor tissue. The CDR3 here is CARSQPLWTGPTSYEQYF. The CDR3 bases are TGCGCCCGCAGCCAACCTTTGTGGACAGGCCCCACTTCATACGAGCAGTACTTC.